This T cell receptor (beta chain) was sequenced during a study of T cells in narcolepsy (dated by TCRdb to 2016 to 2018). For the study in its entirety: Patients with narcolepsy type 1 or type 2 (NT1, NT2) were enrolled in the study together with healthy control donors. To look for autoreactive T cells in narcolepsy patients that target self-antigens of hypocretin neurons (hypocretin, TRIB2), the study used TCR Vbeta sequencing to follow clonotypes in blood and CSF.

CDR1 and CDR2 were assigned from the germline V gene as MDHEN and SYDVKM. V is trimmed back by 6 bases and J by 3 bases, and the junction contains 4 bases that no gene match accounts for. From the cysteine up to the phenylalanine, the CDR3 has a length of 15 residues. Only the CDR3 portion is preserved as DNA: 45 bases, with reading frame beginning at the first base. This clone was seen once. The antigen this receptor binds is unknown. Base qualities are not at hand, and no much larger clone is one base apart. Broader findings and caveats from the paper: Numbers of sequenced blood memory CD4+ clonotypes were comparable, averaging approximately 38,000 in patients and about 33,000 in controls. HCRT-specific and TRIB2-specific autoreactive clonotypes were highlighted in plots that compared CD4+ T cell clonotypes in CSF versus blood from the same patient. Certain blood memory CD4+ repertoires from patients and controls had no sequences that matched autoreactive T cell clones. Autoreactive clonotypes were reported to be detected serially in the blood of the same patients and of different patients, but not in the blood of healthy controls.

The library was prepared using the immunoSEQ multiplex PCR assay. Here the immuneACCESS table is served through TCRdb, limited to in-frame sequences with V and J called. Missing clones are a known gap in these copies; in checked studies unresolved V genes cover under half, and the rest lacks a known reason. Within this sample are approximately 20,000 clones, with 92% of them counted one time only. The top ten clonotypes cover about 1% of the sample. For TCR Vbeta sequencing, memory CD4+ T cells were sorted ex vivo from the peripheral blood of narcolepsy patients and healthy controls. The origin of this receptor is a human donor with narcolepsy. The sequence links TRBV28 to TRBJ2-5, and 13 junctional nucleotides match TRBD2. Sequencing was done on a sample of CD45RA- memory CD4+ T cells from PBMCs. Reading the label with the study, this specimen's cell subset or site is: memory T cells sorted ex vivo from peripheral blood. The nucleotide sequence reads as follows: TGTGCCAGCAGAGAACTAGCGGGGGGGGAAGAGACCCAGTACTTC. Translated, it gives CASRELAGGEETQYF.